The T cell receptor (beta chain) described here comes from a study of identical twins. Study conclusions and caveats: Recombination models fit unrelated individuals' TCR alpha sharing but underestimated twins'.

This clonotype came up a few times. What it recognizes is unknown. In TCRdb, the 5' RACE reads were re-called with MiXCR into one record per CDR3 protein. Counted here are some 500,000 distinct CDR3 sequences, roughly an eighth occurring once; the ten biggest clones make up about 0.94%. CDR1 is PRHDT, CDR2 FYEKMQ, per germline (reference sequence). This CDR3 is built from 14 residues. With 2 bases removed from V and 4 bases from J, the gap between germline ends came to 11 bases. These data also featured in a second study, about yellow fever vaccine responses in identical twins.

The chain is built from TRBV13 and TRBJ1-2; possibly TRBD1 for D (5 bases). Sequenced sample: CD4+ T cells sorted from blood. The TCR was taken from a woman younger than 35 in good health. As DNA, the CDR3 is TGTGCCAGCAGCTTATATCAGGGTGGCTATGGCTACACCTTC. Its protein is CASSLYQGGYGYTF.